This TCR beta chain was profiled in a study of cytomegalovirus exposure and HLA in healthy donors. Whole-study findings and limits: Donors belonging to an Asian-associated ancestry cluster reportedly showed fewer N-insertions in productive TCRs than the roughly 670-donor mean, according to what a later analysis found. After further analysis at a later stage, 15,000 to 20,000 TCR beta sequences were associated with HLA alleles at 0.05 false discovery rate.

In the PCR, 60 Vbeta and 13 Jbeta primers were used. The table came from immunoSEQ multiplex PCR; TCRdb's copy has only in-frame clones and leaves some out. This table has around 120,000 clones, around two thirds appearing once. Details on this clone: Its antigen is unknown.

The germline V gene encodes CDR1 LGHNA and CDR2 YNFKEQ. V was cut by 4 bases and J by 10 bases, with 29 bases left in between. CDR3 length: 18 residues. This chain links TRBV4-2 with TRBJ1-5; possible D gene TRBD1, 6 bases. The sequence was obtained from a woman aged 40 to 50 in good health and CMV-seropositive. Sequencing input: PBMCs. The CDR3 bases are TGTGCCAGCAGCCTCAAGCCAAACACAGGGCTGAAAAGATTTCCCCAGCATTTT. Residues: CASSLKPNTGLKRFPQHF.